These T cell receptor beta chains were read from a single sample in a study of T cells after yellow fever vaccination. TCRdb processed the 5' RACE reads anew with MiXCR; each CDR3 protein has one entry. The table has some 320,000 distinct CDR3 sequences, 8.5% to 10% seen once; the top ten hold more than 15%. Material: PBMCs, obtained on the day of the first yellow fever vaccination. The receptor source for this set is a man younger than 35 who received the YFV17D yellow fever vaccine. Each CDR3 is given with its conserved first and last residue. Fields, in order: V gene, J gene, clone size, D gene, CDR3 protein, CDR3 DNA. D genes are given only for firm matches. Where a row states a size, it is once, few, many or the class of an expanded clone; other rows omit it.

V: TRBV4-1
J: TRBJ1-3
size: once
D: TRBD1
CDR3: CASRDRVQGNTIHF
DNA: TGCGCCAGCAGGGACAGGGTCCAAGGAAACACCATACATTTT

V: TRBV2
J: TRBJ2-3
size: -
D: TRBD2
CDR3: CASSLHSGDTDTQYF
DNA: TGTGCCAGCAGCCTCCATAGCGGGGACACAGATACGCAGTATTTT

V: TRBV6-2/TRBV6-3
J: TRBJ1-5
size: few
D: -
CDR3: CASSSPREINQPQHF
DNA: TGTGCCAGCAGTTCCCCCCGGGAGATCAATCAGCCCCAGCATTTT

V: TRBV7-3
J: TRBJ1-4
size: -
D: TRBD1
CDR3: CASSLTGDRATNEKLFF
DNA: TGTGCCAGCAGCTTAACGGGCGACAGGGCAACTAATGAAAAACTGTTTTTT

V: TRBV7-3
J: TRBJ2-5
size: few
D: TRBD2
CDR3: CASSLIGGGQETQYF
DNA: TGTGCCAGCAGCTTAATTGGGGGGGGACAAGAGACCCAGTACTTC

V: TRBV28
J: TRBJ1-6
size: few
D: TRBD1
CDR3: CASSLEGAPSPLHF
DNA: TGTGCCAGCAGTTTAGAGGGGGCGCCCTCACCCCTCCACTTT

V: TRBV7-8
J: TRBJ1-2
size: many
D: -
CDR3: CASSLAPSYGYTF
DNA: TGTGCCAGCAGCTTAGCCCCGTCCTATGGCTACACCTTC

V: TRBV4-3
J: TRBJ1-3
size: -
D: TRBD1
CDR3: CASSHEGQGASGNTIYF
DNA: TGCGCCAGCAGCCACGAGGGGCAGGGGGCGAGTGGAAACACCATATATTTT

V: TRBV20-1
J: TRBJ2-3
size: -
D: TRBD2
CDR3: CSAYLLAGGKDTQYF
DNA: TGCAGTGCTTACCTACTAGCGGGGGGGAAAGATACGCAGTATTTT

V: TRBV19
J: TRBJ2-2
size: few
D: -
CDR3: CASRVIGELSTGELFF
DNA: TGTGCCAGTAGAGTGATTGGGGAACTCTCCACCGGGGAGCTGTTTTTT

V: TRBV29-1
J: TRBJ1-1
size: -
D: -
CDR3: CSSLGVPLGVDTEAFF
DNA: TGCAGCTCATTAGGGGTCCCTTTGGGGGTGGACACTGAAGCTTTCTTT

V: TRBV23-1
J: TRBJ2-4
size: -
D: -
CDR3: CASRSAGTKNIQYF
DNA: TGCGCCAGCCGCTCGGCGGGGACCAAAAACATTCAGTACTTC

V: TRBV20-1
J: TRBJ1-6
size: -
D: -
CDR3: CSASGAGSNSPLHF
DNA: TGCAGTGCTTCAGGGGCGGGTAGTAATTCACCCCTCCACTTT

V: TRBV5-6
J: TRBJ2-5
size: few
D: -
CDR3: CASSLITGTQETQYF
DNA: TGTGCCAGCAGCTTAATAACCGGGACCCAAGAGACCCAGTACTTC

V: TRBV9
J: TRBJ2-1
size: many
D: TRBD1
CDR3: CASRGSGQGGNEQFF
DNA: TGTGCCAGCAGGGGTTCTGGACAGGGAGGAAATGAGCAGTTCTTC

V: TRBV12-3/TRBV12-4
J: TRBJ1-1
size: few
D: -
CDR3: CASSLVGRALNTEAFF
DNA: TGTGCCAGCAGTTTAGTAGGCCGAGCGCTGAACACTGAAGCTTTCTTT

V: TRBV19
J: TRBJ2-7
size: -
D: -
CDR3: CASSRREWYEQYF
DNA: TGTGCCAGTAGTCGCAGGGAATGGTACGAGCAGTACTTC

V: TRBV4-2
J: TRBJ2-7
size: few
D: TRBD2
CDR3: CASSRDSGGYYEQYF
DNA: TGTGCCAGCAGCCGGGACAGCGGGGGGTATTACGAGCAGTACTTC

V: TRBV10-3
J: TRBJ2-1
size: few
D: TRBD2
CDR3: CAISGLAGGYNEQFF
DNA: TGTGCCATCAGTGGCCTAGCGGGGGGTTACAATGAGCAGTTCTTC

V: TRBV2
J: TRBJ2-5
size: -
D: -
CDR3: CASRKEEETQYF
DNA: TGTGCCAGCAGAAAGGAAGAAGAGACCCAGTACTTC

V: TRBV7-2
J: TRBJ1-2
size: many
D: -
CDR3: CASSSGTRNYGYTF
DNA: TGTGCCAGCAGTTCGGGGACACGAAACTATGGCTACACCTTC

V: TRBV3-1
J: TRBJ1-4
size: -
D: -
CDR3: CASSQGRGGLANEKLFF
DNA: TGTGCCAGCAGCCAAGGCCGCGGGGGATTAGCTAATGAAAAACTGTTTTTT

V: TRBV10-3
J: TRBJ1-1
size: -
D: -
CDR3: CAISDSRNTEAFF
DNA: TGTGCCATCAGTGATAGCAGGAACACTGAAGCTTTCTTT

V: TRBV7-6
J: TRBJ2-5
size: few
D: -
CDR3: CASSLAAGEETQYF
DNA: TGTGCCAGCAGCTTAGCAGCGGGCGAAGAGACCCAGTACTTC

V: TRBV2
J: TRBJ2-5
size: few
D: -
CDR3: CASRRPPIGTQYF
DNA: TGTGCCAGCAGGCGCCCCCCAATCGGGACCCAGTACTTC

V: TRBV4-1
J: TRBJ2-7
size: few
D: TRBD2
CDR3: CASSQGLAGTEQYF
DNA: TGCGCCAGCAGCCAAGGACTAGCGGGGACCGAGCAGTACTTC

V: TRBV4-1
J: TRBJ2-3
size: many
D: -
CDR3: CASSQDRGNTDTQYF
DNA: TGCGCCAGCAGCCAAGACCGCGGGAACACAGATACGCAGTATTTT

V: TRBV4-2
J: TRBJ2-5
size: many
D: TRBD2
CDR3: CASSQNGGGETQYF
DNA: TGTGCCAGCAGCCAGAACGGGGGGGGAGAGACCCAGTACTTC

V: TRBV12-3/TRBV12-4
J: TRBJ2-5
size: few
D: -
CDR3: CASSFRGDETQYF
DNA: TGTGCCAGCAGTTTTAGAGGGGATGAGACCCAGTACTTC

V: TRBV6-5
J: TRBJ2-1
size: -
D: -
CDR3: CASSYLDAGSSYNEQFF
DNA: TGTGCCAGCAGTTATTTGGACGCCGGATCCTCCTACAATGAGCAGTTCTTC

V: TRBV7-9
J: TRBJ1-1
size: few
D: -
CDR3: CASLRDRTVANTEAFF
DNA: TGTGCCAGCCTGAGAGACAGGACAGTGGCGAACACTGAAGCTTTCTTT

V: TRBV4-3
J: TRBJ1-1
size: -
D: -
CDR3: CASSQDRTLNTEAFF
DNA: TGCGCCAGCAGCCAAGATCGCACCTTGAACACTGAAGCTTTCTTT

V: TRBV7-9
J: TRBJ2-3
size: -
D: -
CDR3: CASSRVSTDTQYF
DNA: TGTGCCAGCAGCCGAGTGAGCACAGATACGCAGTATTTT

V: TRBV24-1
J: TRBJ2-3
size: -
D: TRBD2
CDR3: CATSDWGGRSTDTQYF
DNA: TGTGCCACCAGTGATTGGGGGGGTCGGAGCACAGATACGCAGTATTTT

V: TRBV28
J: TRBJ2-3
size: many
D: -
CDR3: CASSSYDTQYF
DNA: TGTGCCAGCAGTTCCTATGATACGCAGTATTTT

V: TRBV20-1
J: TRBJ1-1
size: -
D: -
CDR3: CSASRTEAFF
DNA: TGCAGTGCTAGCAGGACTGAAGCTTTCTTT

V: TRBV4-2
J: TRBJ2-2
size: few
D: -
CDR3: CASSQNSIALPGELFF
DNA: TGTGCCAGCAGCCAAAATAGTATTGCCCTACCCGGGGAGCTGTTTTTT

V: TRBV12-3/TRBV12-4
J: TRBJ2-6
size: -
D: -
CDR3: CASSPHWTEAGANVLTF
DNA: TGTGCCAGCAGCCCCCATTGGACGGAAGCTGGGGCCAACGTCCTGACTTTC

V: TRBV7-2
J: TRBJ2-5
size: few
D: TRBD1
CDR3: CASSSEQGETQYF
DNA: TGTGCCAGCAGCTCTGAACAGGGGGAGACCCAGTACTTC

V: TRBV13
J: TRBJ1-1
size: -
D: -
CDR3: CASSLEARFEAFF
DNA: TGTGCCAGCAGCTTAGAAGCCCGATTTGAAGCTTTCTTT

V: TRBV7-9
J: TRBJ2-3
size: -
D: TRBD2
CDR3: CASRLSGGFGDTQYF
DNA: TGTGCCAGCAGACTTAGCGGGGGGTTTGGAGATACGCAGTATTTT

V: TRBV25-1
J: TRBJ2-7
size: few
D: -
CDR3: CASIPQGLGEVNEQYF
DNA: TGTGCCAGCATACCACAGGGTCTTGGTGAGGTCAACGAGCAGTACTTC

V: TRBV5-1
J: TRBJ1-1
size: -
D: -
CDR3: CASGPRVNTEAFF
DNA: TGCGCCAGCGGCCCCAGAGTGAACACTGAAGCTTTCTTT

V: TRBV18
J: TRBJ1-2
size: many
D: -
CDR3: CASSPLAGDGYTF
DNA: TGTGCCAGCTCACCCCTGGCAGGCGATGGCTACACCTTC

V: TRBV28
J: TRBJ1-1
size: -
D: TRBD1
CDR3: CASGGQGFPEAFF
DNA: TGTGCCAGCGGGGGACAGGGGTTCCCTGAAGCTTTCTTT

V: TRBV7-2
J: TRBJ2-3
size: few
D: TRBD2
CDR3: CASRIAGGFTDTQYF
DNA: TGTGCCAGTAGAATAGCGGGGGGCTTCACAGATACGCAGTATTTT

V: TRBV3-1
J: TRBJ1-5
size: -
D: -
CDR3: CASSLRGTDQPQHF
DNA: TGTGCCAGCAGCCTTCGAGGCACTGATCAGCCCCAGCATTTT

V: TRBV5-1
J: TRBJ2-1
size: many
D: -
CDR3: CASSLEWLTVNEQFF
DNA: TGCGCCAGCAGCTTGGAGTGGCTCACGGTCAATGAGCAGTTCTTC

V: TRBV4-1
J: TRBJ2-4
size: few
D: TRBD1
CDR3: CASSHPGTGQNIQYF
DNA: TGCGCCAGCAGCCATCCCGGGACAGGGCAAAACATTCAGTACTTC

V: TRBV9
J: TRBJ1-4
size: few
D: TRBD1
CDR3: CASSTTGMANEKLFF
DNA: TGTGCCAGCAGCACGACAGGGATGGCTAATGAAAAACTGTTTTTT

V: TRBV7-9
J: TRBJ1-5
size: few
D: -
CDR3: CASSLAMGPNNQPQHF
DNA: TGTGCCAGCAGCTTAGCCATGGGGCCGAACAATCAGCCCCAGCATTTT

V: TRBV20-1
J: TRBJ2-1
size: -
D: -
CDR3: CSAQRARGTGNEQFF
DNA: TGCAGTGCTCAGAGGGCCCGAGGCACAGGCAATGAGCAGTTCTTC

V: TRBV4-1
J: TRBJ1-1
size: -
D: -
CDR3: CASRQHGVNTEAFF
DNA: TGCGCCAGCAGACAACACGGGGTGAACACTGAAGCTTTCTTT

V: TRBV24-1
J: TRBJ2-5
size: many
D: -
CDR3: CATSERRDQETQYF
DNA: TGTGCCACCAGTGAAAGAAGAGACCAAGAGACCCAGTACTTC

V: TRBV6-2/TRBV6-3
J: TRBJ1-6
size: many
D: -
CDR3: CASSYSGVSNSPLHF
DNA: TGTGCCAGCAGTTACTCGGGGGTCTCGAATTCACCCCTCCACTTT

V: TRBV12-3/TRBV12-4
J: TRBJ2-1
size: few
D: TRBD1
CDR3: CASNWARQGVYNEQFF
DNA: TGTGCCAGCAATTGGGCGAGACAGGGAGTCTACAATGAGCAGTTCTTC